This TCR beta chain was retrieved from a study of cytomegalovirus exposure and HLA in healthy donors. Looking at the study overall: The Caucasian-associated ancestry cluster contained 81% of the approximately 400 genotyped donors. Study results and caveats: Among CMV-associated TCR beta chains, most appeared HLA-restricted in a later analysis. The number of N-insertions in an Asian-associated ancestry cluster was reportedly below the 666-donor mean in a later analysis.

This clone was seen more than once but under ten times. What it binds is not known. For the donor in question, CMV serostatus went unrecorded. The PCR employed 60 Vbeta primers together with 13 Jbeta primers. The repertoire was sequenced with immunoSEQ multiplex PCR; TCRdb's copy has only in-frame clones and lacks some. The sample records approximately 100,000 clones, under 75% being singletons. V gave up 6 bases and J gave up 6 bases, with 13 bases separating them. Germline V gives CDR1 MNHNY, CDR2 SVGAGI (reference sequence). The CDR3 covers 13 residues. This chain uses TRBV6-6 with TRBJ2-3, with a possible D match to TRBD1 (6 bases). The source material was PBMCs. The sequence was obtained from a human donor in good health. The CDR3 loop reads CASSPTGLDTQYF. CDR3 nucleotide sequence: TGTGCCAGCAGCCCAACAGGGCTCGATACGCAGTATTTT.